This TCR beta chain was sequenced for a study of response to subunit inactivated influenza vaccine. This CDR3 spans 13 amino acids. Germline V gene sequence: CDR1 SGHDT, CDR2 YYEEEE. V shed 2 bases and J shed 3 bases, with 8 bases lying between them. One entry per CDR3 protein, called by TCRdb with MiXCR from the RT-PCR reads. Of around 470,000 distinct CDR3 sequences in the sample, around 7.9% were seen once. This clonotype was recorded a few times. This sequence originates from a man between 50 and 69 years old who received an inactivated influenza vaccine. This rearrangement joins TRBV5-6 to TRBJ1-2; D is uncertain. The sequences come from PBMCs from blood, collected less than 30 months after vaccination. For the CDR3, the DNA is TGTGCCAGCAGCTTCGGGCAGGACTATGGCTACACCTTC. It translates to CASSFGQDYGYTF.